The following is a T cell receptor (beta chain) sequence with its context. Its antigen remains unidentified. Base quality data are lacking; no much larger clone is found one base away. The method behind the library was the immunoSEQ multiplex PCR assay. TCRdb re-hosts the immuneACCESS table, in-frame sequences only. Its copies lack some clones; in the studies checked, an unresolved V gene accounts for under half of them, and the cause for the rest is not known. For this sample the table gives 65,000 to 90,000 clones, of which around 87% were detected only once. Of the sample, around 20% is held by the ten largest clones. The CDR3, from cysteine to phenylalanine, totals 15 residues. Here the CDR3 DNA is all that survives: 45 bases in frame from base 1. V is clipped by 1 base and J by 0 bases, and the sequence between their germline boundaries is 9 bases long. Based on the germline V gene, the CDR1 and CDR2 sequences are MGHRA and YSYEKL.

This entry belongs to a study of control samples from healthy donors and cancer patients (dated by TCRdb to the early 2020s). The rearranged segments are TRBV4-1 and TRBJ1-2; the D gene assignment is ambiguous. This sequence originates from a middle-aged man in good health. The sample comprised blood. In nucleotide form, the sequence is TGCGCCAGCAGCCAAGTCGACGGAGCTAACTATGGCTACACCTTC. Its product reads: CASSQVDGANYGYTF.